What follows are 27 T cell receptor beta chains derived from one specimen sequenced in a study of Graves' ophthalmopathy and Graves' hyperthyroidism. RNA transcripts served as template for amplifying TCR beta CDR3 sequences. HTBI primers were employed in first-round RT-PCR, then a second-round multiplex PCR followed. MiXCR was run by TCRdb on the multiplex PCR reads, yielding one entry per CDR3 protein. The sample lists 300,000 or so distinct CDR3 sequences, 17% seen once, with around an eighth in the top ten. The sequencing input was peripheral blood. These receptors originate from an adult man with Graves' ophthalmopathy.

This clonotype was seen at least ten times. This chain links TRBV30 with TRBJ2-7, with 8 bases matching TRBD2. With 2 bases clipped from V and 2 bases from J, the junction kept 11 bases outside the gene matches. Germline assignment: CDR1 GTSNPN and CDR2 SVGIG (reference sequence). This CDR3 has 16 amino acids. CDR3 nucleotide sequence: TGTGCCTGGAGTACGGGGCTAGCGGGCCTCCCCTACGAGCAGTACTTC. Its translation: CAWSTGLAGLPYEQYF. Filled out from reference TRBV30 and TRBJ2-7, the complete variable domain reads SQTIHQWPATLVQPVGSPLSLECTVEGTSNPNLYWYRQAAGRGLQLLFYSVGIGQISSEVPQNLSASRPQDRQFILSSKKLLLSDSGFYLCAWSTGLAGLPYEQYFGPGTRLTVT.

This clonotype was seen repeatedly, ten times or more. The chain uses TRBV30 and TRBJ1-6; TRBD1 matches at 7 bases. Germline V gene data show CDR1 as GTSNPN and CDR2 as SVGIG (reference sequence). Trimming at V came to 3 bases and at J to 7 bases, leaving 9 bases not matched to a gene. The CDR3 is 15 amino acids. The CDR3 DNA reads TGTGCCTGGAGCGGGGGTGACAGGGTGAATTCACCCCTCCACTTT. The encoded protein is CAWSGGDRVNSPLHF.

In this sample, this clonotype turned up many times. V and J are TRBV9 and TRBJ1-5; no firm D call. The CDR3 extends over 14 amino acids. Germline loops: CDR1 SGDLS, CDR2 YYNGEE. V was pared by 2 bases and J by 4 bases, with 10 bases between. The chain's CDR3 is CASSVGTSNQPQHF. The CDR3 nucleotides are TGTGCCAGCAGCGTCGGAACATCGAATCAGCCCCAGCATTTT.

This chain uses TRBV18 with TRBJ1-1; maybe TRBD1 (6 bases). CDR3 length: 13 residues. V lost 9 bases to trimming and J lost 0 bases, with 11 bases between them. In germline, CDR1 is KGHSH, CDR2 LQKENI. The CDR3 loop is CASRQAVNTEAFF. In DNA, the CDR3 is TGTGCCAGTCGACAGGCGGTGAACACTGAAGCTTTCTTT.

This clonotype was counted at least ten times. The genes are TRBV20-1 and TRBJ2-7, with D perhaps matching TRBD1 (6 bases). CDR1 DFQATT and CDR2 SNEGSKA come from the germline V gene (reference sequence). The germline V and J ends were trimmed by 5 bases and 5 bases, with 16 bases remaining between them. There are 13 residues in the CDR3. CDR3 DNA sequence: TGCAGTGCTCAGGGCAGGGGATCCAACGAGCAGTACTTC. It codes for CSAQGRGSNEQYF.

This clonotype was counted many times. The chain recombines TRBV11-1 with TRBJ1-1; 10 bases are a match to TRBD1. The germline gives CDR1 SGHAT, CDR2 FQDESV (reference sequence). V was clipped by 4 bases and J by 4 bases; unmatched bases: 9. The CDR3 has 16 amino acids. CDR3 DNA sequence: TGTGCCAGCAGCTCAACCTCCCGGGACAGGGGCACTGAAGCTTTCTTT. Its protein is CASSSTSRDRGTEAFF.

This sequence joins TRBV6-5 and TRBJ2-7; 7 bases fit TRBD1. The germline CDR1 and CDR2 sequences are MNHEY and SVGAGI. The ends lost 0 bases at V and 6 bases at J; junction bases unmatched: 14. CDR3 length: 17 amino acids. CDR3 residues: CASSYSSIPRGPVEQYF. The CDR3 DNA follows: TGTGCCAGCAGTTACTCGTCGATTCCGAGGGGGCCCGTCGAGCAGTACTTC.

This clonotype was seen a handful of times. With a much larger clone just one base away, this may be a read error. The V and J genes are TRBV28 and TRBJ2-5; 9 positions match TRBD2. The CDR3 spans 15 residues. Germline V gives CDR1 MDHEN, CDR2 SYDVKM. This CDR3 is CASRRLAAVGETLYF. The CDR3 region has the DNA TGTGCCAGCAGACGACTAGCGGCGGTTGGGGAGACCCTGTACTTC.

This clonotype was counted many times. The gene calls are TRBV5-6 and TRBJ2-2; 10 bases map to TRBD1. Germline values: CDR1 SGHDT, CDR2 YYEEEE. CDR3 size: 17 residues. V was pared by 4 bases and J by 5 bases, with 11 bases of the junction left unmatched. CDR3 sequence reads: CASSPLSDRGGTGELFF. The CDR3 region has the DNA TGTGCCAGCAGCCCCTTATCGGACAGGGGGGGGACCGGGGAGCTGTTTTTT.

In its sample, this clonotype was seen a few times. This chain links TRBV27 with TRBJ1-6; 7 bases fit TRBD1. Trimming removed 8 bases from V and 7 bases from J; junction bases left unmatched: 14. The CDR3 sequence is 16 residues long. CDR1 MNHEY and CDR2 SMNVEV come from the germline V gene (reference sequence). The CDR3 DNA reads as TGTGCCAGCGGGACAGTAAACTATGCCCTAAATTCACCCCTCCACTTT. It is translated as CASGTVNYALNSPLHF.

The chain links TRBV6-2 or TRBV6-3 to TRBJ2-7; D may be TRBD1 (7 bases). The germline V gene has CDR1 MNHEY and CDR2 SVGEGT. V dropped 2 bases and J dropped 3 bases, with 26 bases sitting between them. This CDR3 is built from 19 residues. CDR3 sequence (DNA): TGTGCCAGCAGTTACGGGGGAAACCTTGCGGGACAGCAAGACTACGAGCAGTACTTC. Encoded protein: CASSYGGNLAGQQDYEQYF.

The table lists this clonotype with many counts. The chain carries TRBV13 and TRBJ2-5; tentatively, D is TRBD1 (5 bases). V lost 8 bases and J 7 bases, leaving 20 bases between the germline ends. The CDR3 runs 14 residues. Germline values: CDR1 PRHDT, CDR2 FYEKMQ (reference sequence). The CDR3 DNA reads TGTGCCAGCGCCTGGGGTGGGGCTCTGAGGACCCAGTACTTC. Amino acids: CASAWGGALRTQYF.

This clonotype came up many times. This chain connects TRBV7-9 to TRBJ2-2; a weak D match, TRBD2 (5 bases). V was pared by 3 bases and J by 7 bases, with 12 bases between. The CDR3 totals 14 residues. Germline V gene lookup returns CDR1 SEHNR and CDR2 FQNEAQ (reference sequence). CDR3 sequence (DNA): TGTGCCAGCAGCTTTCTTCGCGCGGGCGGGGAGCTGTTTTTT. Translation: CASSFLRAGGELFF.

This clonotype was observed a handful of times. The J gene is TRBJ1-2, the V gene TRBV18, with D unclear. V dropped 3 bases and J dropped 6 bases, with 11 bases sitting between them. The CDR3 runs to 13 residues. Germline CDR1 is KGHSH and CDR2 is LQKENI. CDR3 sequence: CASSPPGYDGYTF. For the CDR3, the DNA is TGTGCCAGCTCACCGCCGGGGTACGATGGCTACACCTTC.

In this sample, this clonotype turned up many times. This chain joins TRBV7-9 and TRBJ1-2, with D tentatively TRBD1 (6 bases). The V end lost 5 bases, the J end lost 1 base, and 14 bases lay between the germline ends. Germline CDR1 is SEHNR and CDR2 is FQNEAQ (reference sequence). CDR3 length: 15 amino acids. The CDR3: CASSLGTRSNYGYTF. CDR3 bases: TGTGCCAGCAGCCTAGGGACAAGAAGTAACTATGGCTACACCTTC.

The V gene is TRBV12-3 or TRBV12-4, the J gene TRBJ1-1; D call uncertain. There are 13 residues in the CDR3. Between the trimmed V and J ends, which lost 6 bases and 6 bases, there was a span of 14 bases. The CDR3 DNA reads TGTGCCAGCAGCACCCCAAGGCGGGCTGAAGCTTTCTTT. Amino acid sequence: CASSTPRRAEAFF.

At least ten counts were recorded for this clonotype. The rearrangement joins TRBV19 to TRBJ2-7, with 8 bases that match TRBD1. CDR3 length: 15 amino acids. Germline-derived CDR1 and CDR2 are LNHDA and SQIVND (reference sequence). V gave up 8 bases and J gave up 4 bases; unmatched junction bases: 13. CDR3 DNA sequence: TGTGCCAGTGCGGCCGGGACAGGCTATGGTTACGAGCAGTACTTC. Amino acids: CASAAGTGYGYEQYF. Filled out from reference TRBV19 and TRBJ2-7, the complete variable domain reads DGGITQSPKYLFRKEGQNVTLSCEQNLNHDAMYWYRQDPGQGLRLIYYSQIVNDFQKGDIAEGYSVSREKKESFPLTVTSAQKNPTAFYLCASAAGTGYGYEQYFGPGTRLTVT.

The sample holds many counts of this clonotype. This chain uses TRBV20-1 with TRBJ1-2; D is unclear. The length of the CDR3 is 10 residues. The germline CDR1 and CDR2 sequences are DFQATT and SNEGSKA (reference sequence). The V and J ends lost 6 bases and 7 bases respectively, with 9 bases between them. CDR3 coding DNA: TGCAGTGCGCGAGAGGCTGGCTACACCTTC. It codes for CSAREAGYTF.

The chain couples TRBV9 to TRBJ2-7; 10 nucleotides agree with TRBD2. The CDR3 has 13 amino acids. The ends lost 4 bases at V and 8 bases at J; junction bases unmatched: 6. Germline CDR1 SGDLS, CDR2 YYNGEE. The CDR3 DNA sequence: TGTGCCAGCAGCCCCCGAACTAGCGGGAAGCAGTACTTC. Translating gives CASSPRTSGKQYF.

There are many counts of this clonotype. The chain couples TRBV11-2 to TRBJ2-5; 8 bases align to TRBD1. V shed 5 bases, J shed 0 bases, and the junction held 5 bases outside the gene matches. Germline V lookup: CDR1 SGHAT, CDR2 FQNNGV. The CDR3 runs to 15 residues. This chain's CDR3 is CASSPGQAHQETQYF. The DNA of the CDR3 is TGTGCCAGCAGCCCGGGACAGGCCCACCAAGAGACCCAGTACTTC.

The V gene is TRBV7-4, the J gene TRBJ1-1; tentatively, D is TRBD1 (5 bases). Germline assignment: CDR1 SGHVT and CDR2 SQSDAQ. With 1 base removed from V and 1 base from J, the gap between germline ends came to 10 bases. The CDR3 is 15 residues long. The CDR3 DNA sequence: TGTGCCAGCAGCTTAGACGGGGGATCGAACACTGAAGCTTTCTTT. Its translation: CASSLDGGSNTEAFF.

This clonotype occurred many times. This chain joins TRBV19 and TRBJ1-1; 8 bases align to TRBD1. After removal of 0 bases from V and 1 base from J, the junction contained 10 bases not matched to a gene. The CDR3 runs 18 residues. CDR1 and CDR2 (germline): LNHDA, SQIVND (reference sequence). The CDR3 spells CASSIDTTGTGRNTEAFF. The CDR3 DNA sequence: TGTGCCAGTAGTATAGATACCACCGGGACAGGTAGGAACACTGAAGCTTTCTTT.

This clonotype has a count of ten or more. The rearrangement joins TRBV7-9 to TRBJ2-7, with a possible D match to TRBD2 (5 bases). CDR3 length equals 14 residues. Trimming cost V 2 bases and J 2 bases, with 10 bases left between them. Germline V gives CDR1 SEHNR, CDR2 FQNEAQ (reference sequence). CDR3 sequence reads: CASSLTGYAYEQYF. The CDR3 DNA sequence: TGTGCCAGCAGCTTAACGGGGTACGCCTACGAGCAGTACTTC.

This clonotype was observed many times. This chain joins TRBV12-3 or TRBV12-4 and TRBJ2-5, with D hard to call. V shed 3 bases and J shed 3 bases, with 11 bases lying between them. The CDR3 covers 14 residues. Here the CDR3 reads CASSFYGQEETQYF. The CDR3 bases are TGTGCCAGCAGTTTTTATGGGCAGGAAGAGACCCAGTACTTC.

The chain links TRBV11-2 to TRBJ1-1; D might be TRBD1 (5 bases). This CDR3 region has 14 residues. V was pared by 1 base and J by 5 bases, with 11 bases between. Germline assignment: CDR1 SGHAT and CDR2 FQNNGV. The CDR3 protein is CASSLGTLITEAFF. The CDR3 DNA is TGTGCCAGCAGCTTAGGGACACTGATTACTGAAGCTTTCTTT.

The sample holds many counts of this clonotype. This sequence joins TRBV3-1 and TRBJ2-4; TRBD2 might be the D (6 bases). The germline gives CDR1 LGHDT, CDR2 YNNKEL (reference sequence). CDR3 length: 16 residues. Between the trimmed V and J ends, which lost 3 bases and 1 base, there was a span of 13 bases. The CDR3 DNA is TGTGCCAGCAGCCATCGCAGCGGGTTGGCCAAAAACATTCAGTACTTC. Protein: CASSHRSGLAKNIQYF.

The genes are TRBV6-2 or TRBV6-3 and TRBJ1-1; D might be TRBD1 (6 bases). Germline V gene lookup returns CDR1 MNHEY and CDR2 SVGEGT. Trimming pared 10 bases from V and 0 bases from J, leaving 21 bases between. There are 16 residues in the CDR3. CDR3 sequence reads: CATHKTGIGMNTEAFF. The CDR3 nucleotides read TGTGCCACACATAAAACAGGGATCGGAATGAACACTGAAGCTTTCTTT.